Shown below are 20 T cell receptor beta chains from a single sample sequenced in a study of monozygotic twins with inflammatory bowel disease. TCRdb reprocessed the 5' RACE reads; each CDR3 protein has one entry and no DNA is given. This sample's table has around 450,000 distinct CDR3 sequences. The sequencing sample was made of blood. These receptor sequences come from a human donor with ulcerative colitis or Crohn's disease, or a healthy co-twin of an affected twin (not recorded which).

The CDR3 reads CASSLAWTSGGPYQETQYF. The gene calls are TRBV12-3 or TRBV12-4 and TRBJ2-5; TCRdb outputs TRBD2, but without DNA this stays unchecked. CDR3 length equals 19 residues.

This sequence joins TRBV28 and TRBJ2-4. The CDR3 spans 12 residues. Germline V gene lookup returns CDR1 MDHEN and CDR2 SYDVKM. CDR3 loop: CASSLLKNIQYF.

V usage is TRBV4-2 and J usage is TRBJ1-5; TCRdb calls TRBD1, which cannot be checked without DNA. Germline loops: CDR1 LGHNA, CDR2 YNFKEQ. This CDR3 comprises 17 residues. The CDR3 protein is CASSQRADTYSNQPQHF.

The chain carries TRBV7-8 and TRBJ2-7; TCRdb calls TRBD1, which cannot be checked without DNA. This CDR3 is built from 14 residues. Germline CDR1 is SGHVS and CDR2 is FQNEAQ. The chain's CDR3 is CASSLGQGVGEQYF.

This sequence joins TRBV19 and TRBJ2-3; TCRdb reports TRBD1, a call that lacks DNA to check it against. CDR3 size: 13 residues. CDR1 LNHDA and CDR2 SQIVND come from the germline V gene (reference sequence). The CDR3: CATGTGLTDTQYF.

The V gene is TRBV6-1, the J gene TRBJ2-7; TCRdb names TRBD1, which stays unverified in the absence of DNA. Germline V gives CDR1 MNHNS, CDR2 SASEGT. CDR3 length: 14 residues. CDR3 protein: CASTGQGLSYEQYF.

This chain connects TRBV11-2 to TRBJ2-1. Germline V gene data show CDR1 as SGHAT and CDR2 as FQNNGV. The CDR3 covers 13 residues. CDR3 amino acids: CASRRSSYNEQFF.

The rearrangement links TRBV10-3 to TRBJ2-7. This CDR3 is built from 14 residues. Germline assignment: CDR1 ENHRY and CDR2 SYGVKD. CDR3 region: CAISDYRGTYEQYF.

The chain carries TRBV7-2 and TRBJ1-1. The CDR3 is 16 residues long. Germline values: CDR1 SGHTA, CDR2 FQGNSA. The CDR3 here is CASSPTTRGGNTEAFF.

The V and J genes are TRBV9 and TRBJ2-7; TCRdb's assignment of TRBD1 cannot be checked, as there is no DNA. CDR3 length: 15 amino acids. Germline V gives CDR1 SGDLS, CDR2 YYNGEE. This chain's CDR3 is CASSPTGTGRHEQYF.

This chain joins TRBV12-3 or TRBV12-4 and TRBJ1-2. The CDR3 loop spans 12 amino acids. The CDR3: CASSLREYGYTF.

The V and J genes are TRBV12-3 or TRBV12-4 and TRBJ2-2; as DNA is missing, the TRBD1 call by TCRdb cannot be tested. This CDR3 region has 12 residues. The CDR3 is CASVPVTGELFF.

The rearrangement joins TRBV5-1 to TRBJ1-1. Germline V gene data show CDR1 as SGHRS and CDR2 as YFSETQ. This CDR3 comprises 17 residues. The CDR3 spells CASSLRGYGGGRTEAFF. The full variable domain, rest sourced from reference TRBV5-1 and TRBJ1-1, is KAGVTQTPRYLIKTRGQQVTLSCSPISGHRSVSWYQQTPGQGLQFLFEYFSETQRNKGNFPGRFSGRQFSNSRSEMNVSTLELGDSALYLCASSLRGYGGGRTEAFFGQGTRLTVV.

The chain is built from TRBV6-1 and TRBJ1-6; there is no DNA to check the TCRdb D call of TRBD1. CDR3 length: 14 residues. Germline CDR1 reads MNHNS; CDR2 reads SASEGT. CDR3 sequence reads: CASSERQGTGPLHF.

V usage is TRBV5-1 and J usage is TRBJ2-2; with no DNA, the TCRdb D assignment of TRBD1 cannot be verified. The CDR3 consists of 16 residues. CDR1 and CDR2 (germline): SGHRS, YFSETQ. CDR3 sequence reads: CASSMRQAANTGELFF.

This sequence joins TRBV6-5 and TRBJ2-2. The CDR3 sequence is 15 residues long. Germline V lookup: CDR1 MNHEY, CDR2 SVGAGI. The CDR3 is CASSYSFLNTGELFF.

The chain recombines TRBV7-2 with TRBJ2-1; the TCRdb D gene call, TRBD1, has no DNA to confirm it. Germline CDR1 and CDR2: SGHTA and FQGNSA. The CDR3 is 12 residues long. The CDR3 sequence: CASSSDREKQFF.

The CDR3 protein is CASSVGGATGELFF. J is TRBJ2-2 and V is TRBV9; TCRdb selects TRBD1, and the lack of DNA leaves this call unchecked. CDR1 is SGDLS, CDR2 YYNGEE, per germline. CDR3 length: 14 amino acids.

The genes are TRBV29-1 and TRBJ1-1; lacking DNA, the TRBD1 call made by TCRdb goes unchecked. This CDR3 spans 12 amino acids. The germline V gene has CDR1 SQVTM and CDR2 ANQGSEA. CDR3 protein: CSARTGETEAFF. The full variable domain, its missing parts supplied by reference TRBV29-1 and TRBJ1-1, is SAVISQKPSRDICQRGTSLTIQCQVDSQVTMMFWYRQQPGQSLTLIATANQGSEATYESGFVIDKFPISRPNLTFSTLTVSNMSPEDSSIYLCSARTGETEAFFGQGTRLTVV.

The V gene is TRBV18, the J gene TRBJ1-6; TCRdb calls TRBD1, which cannot be checked without DNA. The CDR3 has 16 residues. Germline V gene sequence: CDR1 KGHSH, CDR2 LQKENI. Here the CDR3 reads CASSPDSRVANSPLHF.